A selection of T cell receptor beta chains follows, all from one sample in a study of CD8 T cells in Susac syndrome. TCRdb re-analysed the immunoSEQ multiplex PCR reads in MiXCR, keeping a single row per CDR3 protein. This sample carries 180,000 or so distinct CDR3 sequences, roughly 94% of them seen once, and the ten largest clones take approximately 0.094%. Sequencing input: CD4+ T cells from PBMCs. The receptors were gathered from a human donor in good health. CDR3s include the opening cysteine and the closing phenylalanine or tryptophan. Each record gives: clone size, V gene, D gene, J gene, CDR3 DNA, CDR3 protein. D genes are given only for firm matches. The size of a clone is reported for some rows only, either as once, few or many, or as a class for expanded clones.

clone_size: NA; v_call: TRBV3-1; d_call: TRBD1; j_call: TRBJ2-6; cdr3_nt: TGTGCCAGCAGCCAAGATCTGGGGGACAGGCGGCGACGTGGGGCCAACGTCCTGACTTTC; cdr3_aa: CASSQDLGDRRRRGANVLTF
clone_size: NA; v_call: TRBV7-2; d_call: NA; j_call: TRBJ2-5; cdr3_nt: TGTGCCAGCAGCCCAGTTACGGGGCGGGAACAAGAGACCCAGTACTTC; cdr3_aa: CASSPVTGREQETQYF
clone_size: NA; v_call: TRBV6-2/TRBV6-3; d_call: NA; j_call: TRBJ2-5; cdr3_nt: TGTGCCAGCAGTTACGGCGGGTTACGGGTCGAGACCCAGTACTTC; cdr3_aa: CASSYGGLRVETQYF
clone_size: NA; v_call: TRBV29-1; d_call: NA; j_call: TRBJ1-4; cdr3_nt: TGCAGCGTTGAAGGGCAGGGAAATGAAAAACTGTTTTTT; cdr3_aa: CSVEGQGNEKLFF
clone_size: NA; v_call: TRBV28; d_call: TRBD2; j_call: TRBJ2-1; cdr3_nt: TGTGCCAGCAGAGGGACTAGCGGGAGGGCCCAGGATGAGCAGTTCTTC; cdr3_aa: CASRGTSGRAQDEQFF
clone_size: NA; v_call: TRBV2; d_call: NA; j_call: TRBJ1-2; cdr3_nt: TGTGCCAGCAGTGGTGACAGGACCTATGGCTACACCTTC; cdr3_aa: CASSGDRTYGYTF
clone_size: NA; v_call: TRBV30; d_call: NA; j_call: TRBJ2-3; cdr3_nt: TGTGCCTTCGGACCCAGGGATACGCAGTATTTT; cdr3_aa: CAFGPRDTQYF
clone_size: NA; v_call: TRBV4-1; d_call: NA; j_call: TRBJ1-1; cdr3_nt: TGCGCCAGCAGAATGGGTCTGGGGGGCACTGAAGCTTTCTTT; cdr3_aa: CASRMGLGGTEAFF
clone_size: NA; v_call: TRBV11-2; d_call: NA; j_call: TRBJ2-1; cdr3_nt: TGTGCCAGCAGCTTATCGGGTACCTACAATGAGCAGTTCTTC; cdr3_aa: CASSLSGTYNEQFF
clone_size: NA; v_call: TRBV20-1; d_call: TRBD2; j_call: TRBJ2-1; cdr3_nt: TGCAGTGCTGTCCCCGGGACTAGCGAATTGGAGCAGTTCTTC; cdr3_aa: CSAVPGTSELEQFF
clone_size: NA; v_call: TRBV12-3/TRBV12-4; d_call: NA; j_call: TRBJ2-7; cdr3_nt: TGTGCCAGCAGTTTTGGCCGAGGCAGCTCCTACGAGCAGTACTTC; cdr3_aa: CASSFGRGSSYEQYF
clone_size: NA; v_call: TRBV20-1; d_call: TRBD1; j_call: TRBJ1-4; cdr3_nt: TGCAGTGCTTCGGGACAGGGTGTCAATAATGAAAAACTGTTTTTT; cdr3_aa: CSASGQGVNNEKLFF
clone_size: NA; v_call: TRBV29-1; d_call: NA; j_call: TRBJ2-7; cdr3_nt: TGCAGCGGGAGGGGGAGCTCCTACGAGCAGTACTTC; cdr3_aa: CSGRGSSYEQYF
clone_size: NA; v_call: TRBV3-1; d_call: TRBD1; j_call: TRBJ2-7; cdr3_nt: TGTGCCAGCAGCCGTGCGACAGGGGAACGCGAGCAGTACTTC; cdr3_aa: CASSRATGEREQYF
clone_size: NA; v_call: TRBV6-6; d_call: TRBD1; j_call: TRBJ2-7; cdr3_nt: TGTGCCAGCAGTTACCCGGGACAGGGGGCCGACGAGCAGTACTTC; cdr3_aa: CASSYPGQGADEQYF
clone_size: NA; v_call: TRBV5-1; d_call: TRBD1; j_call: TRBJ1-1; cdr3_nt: TGCGCCAGCAGCTCATCACAGGGGGGTAACACTGAAGCTTTCTTT; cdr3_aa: CASSSSQGGNTEAFF
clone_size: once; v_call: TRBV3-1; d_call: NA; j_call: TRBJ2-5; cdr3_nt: TGTGCCAGCAGCCAAGAACTTGGGGGCCAAGAGACCCAGTACTTC; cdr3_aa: CASSQELGGQETQYF
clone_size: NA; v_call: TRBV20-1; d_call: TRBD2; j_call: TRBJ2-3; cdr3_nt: TGCAGCTTTCCCCGGGAGGGCCTTTTTACGCAGTATTTT; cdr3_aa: CSFPREGLFTQYF
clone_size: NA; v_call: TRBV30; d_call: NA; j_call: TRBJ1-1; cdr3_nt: TGTGCCTGGAGTCCCCTCACTGAAGCTTTCTTT; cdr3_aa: CAWSPLTEAFF
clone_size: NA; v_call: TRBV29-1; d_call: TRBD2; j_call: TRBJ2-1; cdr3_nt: TGCAGCGAGGAAAGCGGGGGGGCTTCCAATGAGCAGTTCTTC; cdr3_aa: CSEESGGASNEQFF
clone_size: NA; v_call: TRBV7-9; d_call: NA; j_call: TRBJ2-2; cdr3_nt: TGTGCCAGCAGCTTAGACGCAGGCGGCCGGGAGCTGTTTTTT; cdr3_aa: CASSLDAGGRELFF
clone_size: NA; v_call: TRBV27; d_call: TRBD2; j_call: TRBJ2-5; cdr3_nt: TGTGCCAGCAGTCTGGGACTAGCGGGAAGGCGGGAGACCCAGTACTTC; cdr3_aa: CASSLGLAGRRETQYF
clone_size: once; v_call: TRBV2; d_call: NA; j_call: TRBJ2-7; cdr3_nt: TGTGCCAGCAGGGACGAAAACTACGAGCAGTACTTC; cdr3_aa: CASRDENYEQYF
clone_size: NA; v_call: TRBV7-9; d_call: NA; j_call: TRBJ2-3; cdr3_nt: TGTGCCAGCAGCTTAGAGGTTACGAAAGATACGCAGTATTTT; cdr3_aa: CASSLEVTKDTQYF
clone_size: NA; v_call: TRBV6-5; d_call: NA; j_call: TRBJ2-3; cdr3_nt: TGTGCCAGCAGGGGGACCGCTAGGGATACGCAGTATTTT; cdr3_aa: CASRGTARDTQYF
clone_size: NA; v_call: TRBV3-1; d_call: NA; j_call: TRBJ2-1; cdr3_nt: TGTGCCAGCAGCCAAGATCACACCCTCGCCAATGAGCAGTTCTTC; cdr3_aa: CASSQDHTLANEQFF
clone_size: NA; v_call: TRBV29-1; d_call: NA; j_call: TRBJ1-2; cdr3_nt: TGCAGCGTTGATAATGGCTACACCTTC; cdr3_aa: CSVDNGYTF
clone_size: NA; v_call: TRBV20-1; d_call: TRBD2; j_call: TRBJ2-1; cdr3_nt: TGCAGTGCTAGACCCCCTGGACTAGCGGGGGTAAATGAGCAGTTCTTC; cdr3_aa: CSARPPGLAGVNEQFF
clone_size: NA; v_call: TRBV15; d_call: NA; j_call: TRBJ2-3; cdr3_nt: TGTGCCACCAACACGAGGCTAGCCACAGATACGCAGTATTTT; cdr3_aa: CATNTRLATDTQYF
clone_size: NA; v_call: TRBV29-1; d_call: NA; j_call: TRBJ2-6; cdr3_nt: TGCAGCGTAGCCGGGACGGGGGACGCCAACGTCCTGACTTTC; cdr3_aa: CSVAGTGDANVLTF
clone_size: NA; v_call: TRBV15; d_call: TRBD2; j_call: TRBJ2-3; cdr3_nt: TGTGCCACCAGCAGAGAGCGGCGGGGGGTAGGTACGCAGTATTTT; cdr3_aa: CATSRERRGVGTQYF
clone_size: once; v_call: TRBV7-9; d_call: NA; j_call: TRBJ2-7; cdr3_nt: TGTGCCAGCAGCCGGCTCCCGCTACGCGAGCAGTACTTC; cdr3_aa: CASSRLPLREQYF
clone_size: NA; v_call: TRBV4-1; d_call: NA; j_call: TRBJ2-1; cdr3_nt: TGCGCCAGCAGCCATGGATTAAACAGGGCAGGTGAGCAGTTCTTC; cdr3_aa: CASSHGLNRAGEQFF
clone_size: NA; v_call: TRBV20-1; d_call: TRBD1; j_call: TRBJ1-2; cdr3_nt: TGCAGTGCTAGAGACTGGACAGGAAATAACTATGGCTACACCTTC; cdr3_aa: CSARDWTGNNYGYTF
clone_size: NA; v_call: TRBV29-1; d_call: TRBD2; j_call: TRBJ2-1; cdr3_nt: TGCAGCGGATGGACTAGCGGGGGGAGTGAGCAGTTCTTC; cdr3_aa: CSGWTSGGSEQFF
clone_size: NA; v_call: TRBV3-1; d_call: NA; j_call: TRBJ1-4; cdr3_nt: TGTGCCAGCAGCCCAGGCCGGACAGCAACTAATGAAAAACTGTTTTTT; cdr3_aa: CASSPGRTATNEKLFF
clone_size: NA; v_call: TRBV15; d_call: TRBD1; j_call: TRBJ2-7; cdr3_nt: TGTGCCACCAGCAGAGATTTCCCGGGACAGCACTACGAGCAGTACTTC; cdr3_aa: CATSRDFPGQHYEQYF
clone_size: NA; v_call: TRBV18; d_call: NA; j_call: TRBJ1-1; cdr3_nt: TGTGCCAGCTCACCGGCAGGGGTCACTGAAGCTTTCTTT; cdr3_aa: CASSPAGVTEAFF
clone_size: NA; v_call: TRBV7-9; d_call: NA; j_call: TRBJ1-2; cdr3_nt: TGTGCCAGCAGCTTCCCACAGGGTGACGGCTATGGCTACACCTTC; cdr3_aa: CASSFPQGDGYGYTF
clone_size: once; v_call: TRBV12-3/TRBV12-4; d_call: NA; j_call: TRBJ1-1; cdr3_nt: TGTGCCAGCAGTTCGAACAGACACACTGAAGCTTTCTTT; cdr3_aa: CASSSNRHTEAFF
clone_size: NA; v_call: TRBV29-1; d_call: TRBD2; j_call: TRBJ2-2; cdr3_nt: TGCAGCGCAGCCCGCGGGAGGCGGACCGGGGAGCTGTTTTTT; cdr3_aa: CSAARGRRTGELFF
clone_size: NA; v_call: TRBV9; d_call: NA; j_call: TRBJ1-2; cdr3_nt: TGTGCCAGCAGCGTGGAGTCGGGACCGGTCTTCTATGGCTACACCTTC; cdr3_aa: CASSVESGPVFYGYTF
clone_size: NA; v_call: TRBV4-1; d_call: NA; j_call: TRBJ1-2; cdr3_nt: TGCGCCAGCAGCCAAGATCGAGGGGCCTATGGCTACACCTTC; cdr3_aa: CASSQDRGAYGYTF
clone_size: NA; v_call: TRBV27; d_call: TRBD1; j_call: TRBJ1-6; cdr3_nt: TGTGCCAGCACCTTCAGGGGGGGATCACCCCTCCACTTT; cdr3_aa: CASTFRGGSPLHF
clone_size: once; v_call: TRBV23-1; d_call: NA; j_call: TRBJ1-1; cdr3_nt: TGCGCCAGCAGTCACCCCGGGGAGGGCACTGAAGCTTTCTTT; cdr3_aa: CASSHPGEGTEAFF
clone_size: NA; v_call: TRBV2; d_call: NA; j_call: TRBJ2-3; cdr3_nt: TGTGCCAGCTGCCCTACGAGCCCCACAGATACGCAGTATTTT; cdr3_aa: CASCPTSPTDTQYF
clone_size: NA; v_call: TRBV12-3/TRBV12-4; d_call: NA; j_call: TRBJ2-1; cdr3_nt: TGTGCCAGCAGTCTGGACAGCGGACAGTTCTTC; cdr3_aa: CASSLDSGQFF
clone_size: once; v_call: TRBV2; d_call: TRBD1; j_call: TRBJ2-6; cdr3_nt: TGTGCCAGCAGTGACGTGGGACAGGGGACTGGGGCCAACGTCCTGACTTTC; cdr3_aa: CASSDVGQGTGANVLTF
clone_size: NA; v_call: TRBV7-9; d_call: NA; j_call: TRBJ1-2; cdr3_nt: TGTGCCAGCAGCTTAGCTAACCCACGGGTACTCGGCTACACCTTC; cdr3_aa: CASSLANPRVLGYTF
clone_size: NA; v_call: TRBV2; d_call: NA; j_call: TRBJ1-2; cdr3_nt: TGTGCCAGCAGTGATCGGCTCGGACGAGGTGGCTACACCTTC; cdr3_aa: CASSDRLGRGGYTF
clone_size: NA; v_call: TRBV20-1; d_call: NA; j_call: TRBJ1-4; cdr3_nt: TGCAGTGCTAGAGATCCCCAGAGCTCAACTAATGAAAAACTGTTTTTT; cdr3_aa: CSARDPQSSTNEKLFF
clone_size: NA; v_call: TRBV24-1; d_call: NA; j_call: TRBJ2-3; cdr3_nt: TGTGCCACAGGGACGGTTAGCACAGATACGCAGTATTTT; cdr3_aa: CATGTVSTDTQYF
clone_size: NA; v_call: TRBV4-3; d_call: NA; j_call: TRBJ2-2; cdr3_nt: TGCGCCAGCAGCCAGAATCCGGGACCAACGCTGGCCGGGGAGCTGTTTTTT; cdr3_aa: CASSQNPGPTLAGELFF